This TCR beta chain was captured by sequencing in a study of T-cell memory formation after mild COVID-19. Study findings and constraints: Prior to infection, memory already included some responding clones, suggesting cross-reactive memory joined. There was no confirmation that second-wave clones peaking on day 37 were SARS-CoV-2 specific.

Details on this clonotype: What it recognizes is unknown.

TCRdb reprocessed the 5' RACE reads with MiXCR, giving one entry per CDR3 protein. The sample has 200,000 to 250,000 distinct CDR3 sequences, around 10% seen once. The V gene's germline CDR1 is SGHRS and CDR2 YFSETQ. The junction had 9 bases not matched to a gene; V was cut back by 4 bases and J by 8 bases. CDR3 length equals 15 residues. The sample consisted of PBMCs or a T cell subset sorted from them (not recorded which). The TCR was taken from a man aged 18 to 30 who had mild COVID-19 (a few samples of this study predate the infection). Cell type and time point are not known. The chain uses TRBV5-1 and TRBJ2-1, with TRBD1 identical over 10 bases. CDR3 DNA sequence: TGCGCCAGCAGCCCGACAGGGGGCCTGTCATATGAGCAGTTCTTC. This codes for CASSPTGGLSYEQFF.